This T cell receptor (beta chain) was sequenced during a study of blood T cells in healthy people across ages. Then a second PCR, running roughly 7 to 11 cycles, was carried out with a sample-barcoded 5' primer and a J-beta primer mix. A single record per CDR3 protein comes from TCRdb applying MiXCR to the 5' RACE reads. The sample includes 800,000 to 900,000 distinct CDR3 sequences, about 62% of them seen just once. This clonotype was seen repeatedly, ten times or more. Its antigen is not identified. Each sample had at least 6 million PBMCs isolated. V was clipped by 4 bases and J by 5 bases; unmatched bases: 10. The CDR3 length is 15 residues. Germline V gene data show CDR1 as SGHTA and CDR2 as FQGNSA. Whole-study findings and limits: Diversity estimates drawn from one million T cells were deemed underestimates.

This chain connects TRBV7-2 to TRBJ2-5; 7 bases match TRBD1. The source material was blood. This clonotype was sampled from a young man in good health. In DNA, the CDR3 is TGTGCCAGCAGCTCGAGGACAGGTGGTTGGGAGACCCAGTACTTC. Protein product: CASSSRTGGWETQYF.